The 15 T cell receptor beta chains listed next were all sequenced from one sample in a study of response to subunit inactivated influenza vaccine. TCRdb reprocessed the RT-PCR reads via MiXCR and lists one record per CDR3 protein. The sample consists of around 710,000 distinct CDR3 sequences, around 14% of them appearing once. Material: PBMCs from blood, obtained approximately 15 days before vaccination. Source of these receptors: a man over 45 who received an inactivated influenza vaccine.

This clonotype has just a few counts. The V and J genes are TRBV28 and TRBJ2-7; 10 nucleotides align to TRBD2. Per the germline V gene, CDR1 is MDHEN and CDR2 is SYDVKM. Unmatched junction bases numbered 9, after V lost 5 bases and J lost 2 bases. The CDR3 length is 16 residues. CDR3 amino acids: CASSPLHLAGAYEQYF. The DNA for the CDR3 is TGTGCCAGCAGTCCCCTGCATCTAGCGGGGGCCTACGAGCAGTACTTC. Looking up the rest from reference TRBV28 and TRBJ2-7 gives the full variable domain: DVKVTQSSRYLVKRTGEKVFLECVQDMDHENMFWYRQDPGLGLRLIYFSYDVKMKEKGDIPEGYSVSREKKERFSLILESASTNQTSMYLCASSPLHLAGAYEQYFGPGTRLTVT.

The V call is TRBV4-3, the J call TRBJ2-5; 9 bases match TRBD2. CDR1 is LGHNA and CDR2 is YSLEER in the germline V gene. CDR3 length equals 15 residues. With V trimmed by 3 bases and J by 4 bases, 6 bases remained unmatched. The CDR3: CASSQRSGGAETQYF. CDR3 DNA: TGCGCCAGCAGCCAGCGTAGCGGGGGCGCAGAGACCCAGTACTTC.

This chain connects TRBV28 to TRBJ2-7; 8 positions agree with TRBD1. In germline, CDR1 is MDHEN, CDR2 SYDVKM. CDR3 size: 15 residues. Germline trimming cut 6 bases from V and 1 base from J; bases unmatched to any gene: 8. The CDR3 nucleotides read TGTGCCAGCAGGCTTGGGACAGGACGATCCTACGAGCAGTACTTC. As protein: CASRLGTGRSYEQYF.

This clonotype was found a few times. Written as DNA, the CDR3 is TGTGCCAGCAGCTTACGGTTTATCAATCCCGGCTACGAGCAGTACTTC. Translation gives CASSLRFINPGYEQYF. This chain joins TRBV7-2 and TRBJ2-7; no clear D. Germline-derived CDR1 and CDR2 are SGHTA and FQGNSA. The CDR3 runs 16 residues. Deletions cut 2 bases from V and 3 bases from J, with 17 bases between.

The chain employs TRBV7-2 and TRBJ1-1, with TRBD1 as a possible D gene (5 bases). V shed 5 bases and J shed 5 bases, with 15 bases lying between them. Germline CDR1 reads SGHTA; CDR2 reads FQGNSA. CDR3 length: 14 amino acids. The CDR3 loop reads CASSPGHGRTEAFF. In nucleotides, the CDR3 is TGTGCCAGCAGCCCAGGACATGGTAGGACTGAAGCTTTCTTT.

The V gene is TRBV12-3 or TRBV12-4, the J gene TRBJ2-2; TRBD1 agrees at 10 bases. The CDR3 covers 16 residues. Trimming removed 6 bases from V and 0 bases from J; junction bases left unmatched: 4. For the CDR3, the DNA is TGTGCCAGCAGGCGAGGACAGGGGGCGAACACCGGGGAGCTGTTTTTT. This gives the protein CASRRGQGANTGELFF.

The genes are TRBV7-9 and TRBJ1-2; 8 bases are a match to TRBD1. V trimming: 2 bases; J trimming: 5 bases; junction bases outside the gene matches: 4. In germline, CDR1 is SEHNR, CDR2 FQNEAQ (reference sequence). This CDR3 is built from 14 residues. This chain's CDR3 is CASSLLGTGYGYTF. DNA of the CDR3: TGTGCCAGCAGCTTACTCGGGACAGGATATGGCTACACCTTC. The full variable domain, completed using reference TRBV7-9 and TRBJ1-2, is DTGVSQNPRHKITKRGQNVTFRCDPISEHNRLYWYRQTLGQGPEFLTYFQNEAQLEKSRLLSDRFSAERPKGSFSTLEIQRTEQGDSAMYLCASSLLGTGYGYTFGSGTRLTVV.

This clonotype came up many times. CDR3 in amino acids: CASSTPGTRSHIQYF. The CDR3 region has the DNA TGTGCCAGCAGCACCCCCGGGACCCGATCGCACATTCAGTACTTC. The chain uses TRBV7-2 and TRBJ2-4; D is perhaps TRBD1 or TRBD2 (5 bases each). The CDR3 covers 15 residues. Germline CDR1 is SGHTA and CDR2 is FQGNSA. V shed 5 bases and J shed 8 bases, with 19 bases lying between them. Supplemented by reference TRBV7-2 and TRBJ2-4, the full variable domain reads GAGVSQSPSNKVTEKGKDVELRCDPISGHTALYWYRQSLGQGLEFLIYFQGNSAPDKSGLPSDRFSAERTGGSVSTLTIQRTQQEDSAVYLCASSTPGTRSHIQYFGAGTRLSVL.

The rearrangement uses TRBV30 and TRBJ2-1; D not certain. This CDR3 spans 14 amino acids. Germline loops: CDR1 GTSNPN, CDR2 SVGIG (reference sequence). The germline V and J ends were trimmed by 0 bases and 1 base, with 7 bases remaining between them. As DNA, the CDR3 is TGTGCCTGGAGTGTTGGCGGATCCTACAATGAGCAGTTCTTC. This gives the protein CAWSVGGSYNEQFF.

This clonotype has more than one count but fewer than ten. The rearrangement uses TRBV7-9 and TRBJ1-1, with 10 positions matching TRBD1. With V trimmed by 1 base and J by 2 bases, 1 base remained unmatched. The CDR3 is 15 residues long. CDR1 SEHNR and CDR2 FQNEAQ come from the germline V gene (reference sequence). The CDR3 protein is CASSLGTGGNTEAFF. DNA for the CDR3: TGTGCCAGCAGCTTAGGGACAGGGGGTAACACTGAAGCTTTCTTT.

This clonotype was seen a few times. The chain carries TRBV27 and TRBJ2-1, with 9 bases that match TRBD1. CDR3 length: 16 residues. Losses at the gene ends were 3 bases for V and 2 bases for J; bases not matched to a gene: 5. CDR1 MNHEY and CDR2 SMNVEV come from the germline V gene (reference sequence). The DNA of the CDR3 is TGTGCCAGCAGTTTGCACGGGACAGGGACCTACAATGAGCAGTTCTTC. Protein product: CASSLHGTGTYNEQFF.

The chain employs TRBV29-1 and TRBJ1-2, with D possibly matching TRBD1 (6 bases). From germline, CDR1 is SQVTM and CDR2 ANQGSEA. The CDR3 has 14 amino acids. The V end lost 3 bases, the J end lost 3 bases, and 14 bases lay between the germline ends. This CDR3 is CSVENREGHYGYTF. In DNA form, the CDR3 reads TGCAGCGTTGAGAACAGGGAGGGCCACTATGGCTACACCTTC. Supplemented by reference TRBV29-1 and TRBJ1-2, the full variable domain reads SAVISQKPSRDICQRGTSLTIQCQVDSQVTMMFWYRQQPGQSLTLIATANQGSEATYESGFVIDKFPISRPNLTFSTLTVSNMSPEDSSIYLCSVENREGHYGYTFGSGTRLTVV.

CDR3 residues: CASSPSFGEYMGYGYTF. The CDR3 region has the DNA TGTGCCAGCTCACCAAGCTTCGGGGAATATATGGGTTATGGCTACACCTTC. This chain links TRBV18 with TRBJ1-2; D is uncertain. Germline V lookup: CDR1 KGHSH, CDR2 LQKENI. This CDR3 is 17 amino acids long. The germline V and J ends were trimmed by 2 bases and 5 bases, with 21 bases remaining between them.

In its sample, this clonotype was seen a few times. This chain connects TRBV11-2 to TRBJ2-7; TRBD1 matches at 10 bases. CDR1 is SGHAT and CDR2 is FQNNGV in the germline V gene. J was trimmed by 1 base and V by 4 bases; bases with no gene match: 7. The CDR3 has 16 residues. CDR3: CASSYLPGQGSYEQYF. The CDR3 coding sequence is TGTGCCAGCAGCTACCTCCCGGGACAGGGGTCCTACGAGCAGTACTTC.

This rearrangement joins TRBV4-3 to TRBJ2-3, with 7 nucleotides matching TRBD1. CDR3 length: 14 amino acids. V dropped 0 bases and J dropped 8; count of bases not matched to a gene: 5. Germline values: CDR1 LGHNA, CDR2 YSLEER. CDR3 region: CASSQEPTGVTQYF. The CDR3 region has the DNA TGCGCCAGCAGCCAAGAACCTACAGGGGTTACGCAGTATTTT.